The rows below give T cell receptor beta chains drawn from one sample of a study of CD8+ T cells in alopecia areata. Only in-frame clones appear in the TCRdb table, and some are missing; sequencing was by immunoSEQ multiplex PCR. The table has fewer than 150,000 clones, approximately 51% seen once. Sequenced material: CD4+ T cells sorted from blood, taken at week 24, from a patient treated with tofacitinib. These receptors came from a human donor with alopecia areata. CDR3s include the opening cysteine and the closing phenylalanine or tryptophan. Each record gives: J gene, V gene, D gene, clone size, CDR3 protein, CDR3 DNA. The D gene is left open where the match is weak. Part of the rows lack a size; the others show once, few, many or a class for expanded clones.

J: TRBJ1-2
V: TRBV30
D: TRBD1
size: NA
CDR3: CAWKDRGNYGYTF
DNA: TGTGCCTGGAAGGACAGGGGAAACTATGGCTACACCTTC

J: TRBJ2-5
V: TRBV2
D: TRBD2
size: NA
CDR3: CASSENGGAQYF
DNA: TGTGCCAGCAGTGAAAATGGGGGGGCCCAGTACTTC

J: TRBJ1-2
V: TRBV5-6
D: NA
size: NA
CDR3: CASSLALNYGYTF
DNA: TGTGCCAGCAGCTTGGCGCTGAACTATGGCTACACCTTC

J: TRBJ1-2
V: TRBV2
D: NA
size: NA
CDR3: CASREDNYGYTF
DNA: TGTGCCTCCAGGGAGGATAACTATGGCTACACCTTC

J: TRBJ2-5
V: TRBV10-3
D: TRBD2
size: NA
CDR3: CATTPREGRETQYF
DNA: TGTGCCACGACACCGCGGGAGGGGCGAGAGACCCAGTACTTC

J: TRBJ1-3
V: TRBV7-9
D: NA
size: NA
CDR3: CASSLSSGNTIYF
DNA: TGTGCCAGCAGCTTGAGCTCTGGAAACACCATATATTTT

J: TRBJ1-5
V: TRBV6-1
D: NA
size: once
CDR3: CASSEDQPQHF
DNA: TGTGCCAGCAGTGAGGATCAGCCCCAGCATTTT

J: TRBJ1-4
V: TRBV2
D: NA
size: few
CDR3: CASGASQVEHEKLFF
DNA: TGTGCCAGCGGAGCTTCACAGGTTGAACACGAAAAACTGTTTTTT

J: TRBJ2-4
V: TRBV11-3
D: NA
size: NA
CDR3: CASSLLEGDIQYF
DNA: TGTGCCAGCAGCTTATTGGAAGGCGACATTCAGTACTTC

J: TRBJ2-7
V: TRBV7-9
D: NA
size: NA
CDR3: CASSPGQSYEQYF
DNA: TGTGCCAGCAGCCCAGGACAGAGCTACGAGCAGTACTTC

J: TRBJ2-7
V: TRBV4-1
D: TRBD1
size: NA
CDR3: CASRKTGDNEQYF
DNA: TGCGCCAGCAGGAAGACAGGGGACAACGAGCAGTACTTC

J: TRBJ2-3
V: TRBV30
D: NA
size: NA
CDR3: CAWSATDTQYF
DNA: TGTGCCTGGAGTGCCACAGATACGCAGTATTTT

J: TRBJ1-5
V: TRBV18
D: TRBD1
size: NA
CDR3: CASSPTGAGQPQHF
DNA: TGTGCCAGCTCACCGACAGGGGCCGGTCAGCCCCAGCATTTT

J: TRBJ1-6
V: TRBV7-2
D: NA
size: few
CDR3: CASSLGGLYNSPLHF
DNA: TGTGCCAGCAGCTTAGGGGGACTTTATAATTCACCCCTCCACTTT

J: TRBJ2-3
V: TRBV30
D: NA
size: NA
CDR3: CAWNGAGTDTQYF
DNA: TGTGCCTGGAATGGGGCTGGCACAGATACGCAGTATTTT

J: TRBJ2-7
V: TRBV4-3
D: TRBD1
size: NA
CDR3: CASSQEMAGGEQYF
DNA: TGCGCCAGCAGCCAAGAAATGGCAGGGGGCGAGCAGTACTTC

J: TRBJ1-5
V: TRBV6-5
D: NA
size: NA
CDR3: CASSQRGNQPQHF
DNA: TGTGCCAGCAGCCAGCGGGGCAATCAGCCCCAGCATTTT

J: TRBJ2-2
V: TRBV6-5
D: NA
size: NA
CDR3: CASRSTSNTGELFF
DNA: TGTGCCAGCAGAAGTACCTCGAACACCGGGGAGCTGTTTTTT

J: TRBJ1-5
V: TRBV30
D: TRBD1
size: few
CDR3: CAYRTGASNQPQHF
DNA: TGTGCCTATCGGACAGGGGCGAGCAATCAGCCCCAGCATTTT

J: TRBJ1-5
V: TRBV7-9
D: TRBD1
size: NA
CDR3: CASSFGQGGQPQHF
DNA: TGTGCCAGCAGCTTCGGACAGGGAGGCCAGCCCCAGCATTTT

J: TRBJ2-5
V: TRBV9
D: NA
size: NA
CDR3: CASSVVPEGETQYF
DNA: TGTGCCAGCAGCGTAGTCCCAGAGGGGGAGACCCAGTACTTC

J: TRBJ2-1
V: TRBV30
D: NA
size: NA
CDR3: CASGRYYNEQFF
DNA: TGTGCCTCCGGACGGTACTACAATGAGCAGTTCTTC

J: TRBJ2-2
V: TRBV29-1
D: NA
size: NA
CDR3: CSVKEGELFF
DNA: TGCAGCGTGAAAGAAGGGGAGCTGTTTTTT

J: TRBJ2-1
V: TRBV5-6
D: TRBD2
size: NA
CDR3: CASSPLLGTRSNEQFF
DNA: TGTGCCAGCAGCCCGCTCCTAGGGACTAGATCCAATGAGCAGTTCTTC

J: TRBJ2-5
V: TRBV6-5
D: NA
size: NA
CDR3: CASSYSYTETQYF
DNA: TGTGCCAGCAGTTACTCCTACACCGAGACCCAGTACTTC

J: TRBJ1-5
V: TRBV10-3
D: TRBD1
size: few
CDR3: CATAQGEDQPQHF
DNA: TGTGCCACCGCACAGGGGGAGGATCAGCCCCAGCATTTT

J: TRBJ1-5
V: TRBV5-6
D: NA
size: few
CDR3: CASSVGGAGPQHF
DNA: TGTGCCAGCAGTGTAGGGGGGGCCGGGCCCCAGCATTTT